These 7 T cell receptor beta chains share one sample of origin, sequenced in a study of cytomegalovirus exposure and HLA in healthy donors. The PCR had 60 Vbeta and 13 Jbeta primers. Libraries were prepared by immunoSEQ multiplex PCR; TCRdb keeps only in-frame clonotypes and omits some of them. The repertoire holds roughly 110,000 clones, with 71% as singletons. Sequenced: PBMCs. These receptors all come from a female donor in good health and CMV-seronegative.

This clone was seen a handful of times. This chain connects TRBV29-1 to TRBJ2-3; 7 nucleotides match TRBD1. The CDR3 contains 12 residues. The V and J ends lost 5 bases and 10 bases, in that order; junction bases with no gene match: 9. Germline CDR1 is SQVTM and CDR2 is ANQGSEA. Here the CDR3 reads CSVPSDREPQYF. The CDR3 coding sequence is TGCAGCGTTCCCTCCGACAGGGAGCCGCAGTATTTT.

This clone has more than one count but fewer than ten. The CDR3 coding sequence is TGTGCCAGCAGCTCGGGACAGCGTAATACCTACGAGCAGTACTTC. This sequence encodes CASSSGQRNTYEQYF. The chain links TRBV5-4 to TRBJ2-7, with 7 bases lining up with TRBD1. In germline, CDR1 is SGHNT, CDR2 YYREEE (reference sequence). This CDR3 region has 15 residues. V gave up 3 bases and J gave up 2 bases; unmatched junction bases: 8.

Remarks on this clone: Distinct nucleotide sequences in the sample also encode this CDR3. The chain combines TRBV28 with TRBJ1-5; D uncertain. CDR1 is MDHEN and CDR2 is SYDVKM in the germline V gene. V lost 2 bases to trimming and J lost 2 bases, with 10 bases between them. This CDR3 has 15 amino acids. The CDR3 spells CASSLSLAGNQPQHF. CDR3 bases: TGTGCCAGCAGTTTAAGTTTGGCTGGCAATCAGCCCCAGCATTTT.

The rearrangement joins TRBV6-6 to TRBJ2-3; the D gene is possibly TRBD1 (5 bases). Germline V gene sequence: CDR1 MNHNY, CDR2 SVGAGI (reference sequence). The ends were cut back, 8 bases at V and 0 bases at J, with 12 bases in the middle. This CDR3 has 14 residues. The DNA for the CDR3 is TGTGCCAGCCGCGACAGCCCTAGCACAGATACGCAGTATTTT. Its translation is CASRDSPSTDTQYF.

The rearrangement links TRBV19 to TRBJ2-7; 9 bases agree with TRBD1. V gave up 7 bases and J gave up 0 bases; unmatched junction bases: 10. Germline V gene data show CDR1 as LNHDA and CDR2 as SQIVND (reference sequence). This CDR3 has 16 residues. CDR3: CASTPQGATSSYEQYF. The CDR3 DNA is TGTGCCAGTACCCCACAGGGGGCAACTAGCTCCTACGAGCAGTACTTC.

Points on this clone: The junction departs from the called germline gene at one end, perhaps through a read error. This chain joins TRBV6-1 and TRBJ2-7; no clear D gene. The CDR3 contains 14 residues. CDR1 is MNHNS and CDR2 is SASEGT in the germline V gene. The CDR3 here is CASSQAYGSYEQYF. The CDR3 nucleotides read TGTGCCAGCAGTCAAGCGTACGGCTCCTACGAGCAGTACTTC.

This rearrangement joins TRBV7-9 to TRBJ2-3; D not certain. This CDR3 has 16 residues. The germline V gene encodes CDR1 SEHNR and CDR2 FQNEAQ (reference sequence). Trimming took 6 bases from V and 2 from J, leaving 18 bases between them. CDR3 residues: CASRPTPPTNTDTQYF. CDR3 in DNA: TGTGCCAGCAGGCCGACTCCCCCAACGAACACAGATACGCAGTATTTT.